This T cell receptor (beta chain) was captured by sequencing in a study of blood T cell repertoires in COVID-19. Study details: COVID-19 samples from acute and convalescent phases originated in the United States, Italy and Spain. Sample material is recorded as cDNA or gDNA derived from T cells, B-cell-depleted T cells, or PBMCs.

TCRdb's table, derived via immunoSEQ multiplex PCR, lists solely in-frame clones and lacks some. The repertoire holds some 280,000 clones, 86% seen once, with around 3% in the top ten. V was trimmed by 0 bases and J by 3 bases, leaving 9 bases between them. The CDR3 covers 14 residues. Germline V gene lookup returns CDR1 SGHRS and CDR2 YFSETQ. The chain has TRBV5-1 and TRBJ1-2; D unclear. Sequencing was performed on peripheral blood. This receptor was taken from a woman aged 25 to 39 with active or convalescent COVID-19. CDR3: CASSLAFGDYGYTF. The DNA for the CDR3 is TGCGCCAGCAGCTTGGCTTTCGGAGACTATGGCTACACCTTC. The variable domain in full, completed from reference TRBV5-1 and TRBJ1-2, reads KAGVTQTPRYLIKTRGQQVTLSCSPISGHRSVSWYQQTPGQGLQFLFEYFSETQRNKGNFPGRFSGRQFSNSRSEMNVSTLELGDSALYLCASSLAFGDYGYTFGSGTRLTVV.